These 10 T cell receptor beta chains came from one sample sequenced in a study of graft-versus-host responses after intestinal transplantation. Some clones are missing from TCRdb's copy, which holds only in-frame ones; the method was immunoSEQ multiplex PCR. The sample consists of approximately 9,600 clones, 80% to 95% of them appearing once. The specimen comprised PBMCs, sampled roughly six weeks after intestinal transplantation. These TCRs come from a human patient who received an intestinal transplant, so some T cells may come from the graft donor.

The V and J genes are TRBV7-9 and TRBJ2-1; 9 positions agree with TRBD1. The CDR3 is 15 residues long. Trimming cost V 3 bases and J 9 bases; bases outside gene matches: 9. The germline CDR1 and CDR2 sequences are SEHNR and FQNEAQ (reference sequence). The CDR3 DNA reads as TGTGCCAGCAGCTTTCCGGGACAGGGTAGTATTGAGCAGTTCTTC. This gives the protein CASSFPGQGSIEQFF.

The gene calls are TRBV5-6 and TRBJ2-7; 9 bases line up with TRBD1. This CDR3 has 15 amino acids. Germline V gene lookup returns CDR1 SGHDT and CDR2 YYEEEE. V dropped 4 bases and J dropped 2; count of bases not matched to a gene: 7. The CDR3 DNA reads TGTGCCAGCAGCCTCACGGGGACAGGGCCCTACGAGCAGTACTTC. Encoded protein: CASSLTGTGPYEQYF.

This clone occurred a few times. This chain joins TRBV20-1 and TRBJ1-2; D gene ambiguous. Looked up from germline, CDR1 is DFQATT and CDR2 is SNEGSKA (reference sequence). The CDR3 has 11 residues. V lost 0 bases to trimming and J lost 4 bases, with 3 bases between them. The CDR3 sequence: CSAREGYGYTF. CDR3 DNA sequence: TGCAGTGCTAGAGAGGGCTATGGCTACACCTTC.

This clone came up a few times. The chain joins TRBV4-2 to TRBJ2-7; 14 bases are shared with TRBD2. This CDR3 has 16 amino acids. V was clipped by 3 bases and J by 0 bases; unmatched bases: 1. Germline V gene lookup returns CDR1 LGHNA and CDR2 YNFKEQ. The CDR3 DNA is TGTGCCAGCAGCCACGGGACTAGCGGGGGCTCCTACGAGCAGTACTTC. It yields the protein CASSHGTSGGSYEQYF.

This chain connects TRBV27 to TRBJ2-2; tentatively, D is TRBD2 (6 bases). V dropped 0 bases and J dropped 13 bases, with 12 bases sitting between them. Germline V gives CDR1 MNHEY, CDR2 SMNVEV (reference sequence). The CDR3 length is 13 residues. CDR3 nucleotides: TGTGCCAGCAGTTTATCAGTCAGGGAGGCGCTGTTTTTT. Translated, it gives CASSLSVREALFF.

The rearrangement links TRBV15 to TRBJ2-2; 10 bases match TRBD1. Germline-derived CDR1 and CDR2 are LNHNV and YYDKDF (reference sequence). The CDR3 loop spans 16 amino acids. J was trimmed by 3 bases and V by 9 bases; bases with no gene match: 10. CDR3 loop: CATLPAGQGYTGELFF. The CDR3 DNA reads TGTGCCACATTACCGGCGGGACAGGGGTACACCGGGGAGCTGTTTTTT.

This rearrangement joins TRBV5-6 to TRBJ2-1; TRBD1 is a possible D gene (6 bases). The CDR3 extends over 17 amino acids. Germline V CDR1 and CDR2: SGHDT, YYEEEE. Trimming removed 3 bases from V and 7 bases from J, with 23 bases in between. The CDR3, as DNA: TGTGCCAGCAGCTGGCGAGGGACACCGGGACGGCAAAATGAGCAGTTCTTC. This translates into CASSWRGTPGRQNEQFF.

V usage is TRBV5-1 and J usage is TRBJ1-2, with D perhaps matching TRBD1 (6 bases). This CDR3 is 13 amino acids long. Germline values: CDR1 SGHRS, CDR2 YFSETQ. Trimming removed 2 bases at V and 8 bases at J, with 13 bases between. CDR3 residues: CASSLGGAGGYTF. Here the CDR3 DNA reads TGCGCCAGCAGCTTAGGGGGGGCTGGAGGCTACACCTTC.

This chain links TRBV5-6 with TRBJ2-7, with TRBD1 matching 7 bases. CDR3 length: 15 residues. The V and J ends lost 4 bases and 0 bases, in that order; junction bases with no gene match: 7. Per germline, CDR1 SGHDT and CDR2 YYEEEE. CDR3: CASSQGTEYSYEQYF. In DNA, the CDR3 is TGTGCCAGCAGCCAAGGGACAGAGTACTCCTACGAGCAGTACTTC.

This clone was observed a few times. The chain uses TRBV21-1 and TRBJ1-5. TRBV21-1 counts as a pseudogene. There are 15 residues in the CDR3. CDR3 sequence (DNA): TGTGCCAGCAGCCGAAGACGGGACAGCAATCAGCCCCAGCATTTT. Translated: CASSRRRDSNQPQHF.